The 15 T cell receptor beta chains in this list originate from one sample, sequenced in a study of blood T cell repertoires in COVID-19. The method was immunoSEQ multiplex PCR; TCRdb's version includes in-frame clones alone and lacks a portion of them. The table shows 120,000 to 150,000 clones, with about nine tenths occurring only once. The sequencing sample was made of peripheral blood. These receptors were collected from a human donor in a cohort sampled during active COVID-19.

This clone was observed a few times. This chain uses TRBV15 with TRBJ2-1; tentatively, D is TRBD2 (6 bases). V lost 0 bases to trimming and J lost 10 bases, with 16 bases between them. Per the germline V gene, CDR1 is LNHNV and CDR2 is YYDKDF (reference sequence). This CDR3 is 15 amino acids long. DNA of the CDR3: TGTGCCACCAGCAGAGATAATCGGGTTGCGGGGGAGCAGTTCTTC. Its protein is CATSRDNRVAGEQFF.

The gene calls are TRBV6-5 and TRBJ2-3; TRBD2 aligns across 8 bases. Germline assignment: CDR1 MNHEY and CDR2 SVGAGI. The J segment lost 6 bases and the V segment lost 6 bases, leaving 8 bases of the junction unmatched. This CDR3 region has 14 residues. The CDR3 region is CASRKAGAIDTQYF. The DNA for the CDR3 is TGTGCCAGCAGGAAAGCGGGAGCGATCGATACGCAGTATTTT.

This chain links TRBV7-2 with TRBJ1-2, with TRBD1 as a possible D gene (5 bases). Germline CDR1 reads SGHTA; CDR2 reads FQGNSA. V dropped 5 bases and J dropped 8 bases, with 15 bases sitting between them. The CDR3 is 13 amino acids. CDR3 sequence: CASSTPGSGGYTF. The DNA for the CDR3 is TGTGCCAGCAGCACGCCAGGGTCGGGCGGCTACACCTTC.

The genes are TRBV14 and TRBJ1-4; TRBD1 matches at 7 bases. The CDR3 is 16 amino acids. Germline V gene lookup returns CDR1 SGHDN and CDR2 FVKESK. Trimming took 3 bases from V and 8 from J; bases not matched to a gene: 12. CDR3 region: CASSHPTGAGDEKLFF. CDR3 coding DNA: TGTGCCAGCAGCCATCCTACAGGGGCCGGGGACGAAAAACTGTTTTTT.

The chain employs TRBV4-1 and TRBJ2-1, with TRBD2 identical over 8 bases. Germline V lookup: CDR1 MGHRA, CDR2 YSYEKL. The ends lost 1 base at V and 13 bases at J; junction bases unmatched: 6. This CDR3 is built from 13 residues. The DNA of the CDR3 is TGCGCCAGCAGCCAAGTATGGGCGGGGGGTCAGTTCTTC. Residues: CASSQVWAGGQFF.

This chain connects TRBV11-2 to TRBJ1-2; maybe TRBD1 (5 bases). The germline CDR1 and CDR2 sequences are SGHAT and FQNNGV. V was pared by 5 bases and J by 8 bases, with 15 bases between. This CDR3 is built from 13 residues. DNA for the CDR3: TGTGCCAGCAGCCCGTTGGGGCGCAGAGGCTACACCTTC. Protein: CASSPLGRRGYTF.

The rearrangement links TRBV5-4 to TRBJ2-3; 8 bases agree with TRBD2. V shed 2 bases and J 7 bases; nucleotides not matched to a gene: 15. Per germline, CDR1 SGHNT and CDR2 YYREEE (reference sequence). The CDR3 consists of 17 residues. CDR3 sequence: CASSFRGGPSGRNTQYF. The CDR3 DNA sequence: TGTGCCAGCAGCTTTCGGGGGGGACCCAGCGGGAGAAATACGCAGTATTTT.

The genes are TRBV5-1 and TRBJ2-7, with 9 bases matching TRBD1. CDR3 length equals 14 residues. Unmatched junction bases numbered 10, after V lost 7 bases and J lost 5 bases. CDR1 and CDR2 from the germline V gene are SGHRS and YFSETQ. CDR3 nucleotide sequence: TGCGCCAGCGGAAAGACAGGGGGTCTTAACGAGCAGTACTTC. It codes for CASGKTGGLNEQYF.

Turning to this clone: Other DNA sequences in this specimen translate into the identical CDR3. The chain links TRBV5-4 to TRBJ1-1, with TRBD1 matching over 7 bases. Germline V gene lookup returns CDR1 SGHNT and CDR2 YYREEE (reference sequence). This CDR3 has 13 residues. With V trimmed by 4 bases and J by 3 bases, 3 bases remained unmatched. The CDR3, as DNA: TGTGCCAGCAGCCTAACAGGGGACACTGAAGCTTTCTTT. The encoded protein is CASSLTGDTEAFF.

The J gene is TRBJ1-1, the V gene TRBV11-2; no definite D call. The CDR3 runs 14 residues. With 2 bases removed from V and 1 base from J, the gap between germline ends came to 8 bases. CDR1 SGHAT and CDR2 FQNNGV come from the germline V gene. CDR3 sequence (DNA): TGTGCCAGCAGCTTATTCACCGGGAACACTGAAGCTTTCTTT. Protein: CASSLFTGNTEAFF.

The chain carries TRBV7-9 and TRBJ1-1; 9 bases fit TRBD1. Trimming removed 5 bases from V and 0 bases from J; junction bases left unmatched: 4. CDR1 SEHNR and CDR2 FQNEAQ come from the germline V gene (reference sequence). The CDR3 loop spans 15 amino acids. The CDR3 reads CASSPTGGMNTEAFF. CDR3 in DNA: TGTGCCAGCAGCCCGACAGGGGGAATGAACACTGAAGCTTTCTTT.

J is TRBJ2-7 and V is TRBV6-2 or TRBV6-3; TRBD1 matches at 9 bases. CDR3 length: 15 residues. From germline, CDR1 is MNHEY and CDR2 SVGEGT. V gave up 6 bases and J gave up 0 bases; unmatched junction bases: 6. As DNA, the CDR3 is TGTGCCAGCAGCCGGGACAGGGATAGCTCCTACGAGCAGTACTTC. It yields the protein CASSRDRDSSYEQYF.

The CDR3 reads CASSEAYQGVSNQPQHF. CDR3 in DNA: TGTGCCAGCAGTGAGGCTTACCAGGGGGTGAGCAATCAGCCCCAGCATTTT. V usage is TRBV2 and J usage is TRBJ1-5; 7 bases are shared with TRBD1. This CDR3 contains 17 residues. Per germline, CDR1 SNHLY and CDR2 FYNNEI. The V gene end was trimmed by 3 bases and the J gene end by 1 base; junction bases not matched to a gene: 9. The whole variable domain, filled in from reference TRBV2 and TRBJ1-5, reads EPEVTQTPSHQVTQMGQEVILRCVPISNHLYFYWYRQILGQKVEFLVSFYNNEISEKSEIFDDQFSVERPDGSNFTLKIRSTKLEDSAMYFCASSEAYQGVSNQPQHFGDGTRLSIL.

V and J are TRBV6-5 and TRBJ1-1; possibly TRBD1 for D (5 bases). CDR1 is MNHEY and CDR2 is SVGAGI in the germline V gene. The length of the CDR3 is 13 residues. V was pared by 6 bases and J by 1 base, with 9 bases between. CDR3 residues: CASSLGPNTEAFF. Written as DNA, the CDR3 is TGTGCCAGCAGCCTGGGGCCGAACACTGAAGCTTTCTTT.

The V and J genes are TRBV20-1 and TRBJ1-6; D is perhaps TRBD1 (6 bases). Per the germline V gene, CDR1 is DFQATT and CDR2 is SNEGSKA (reference sequence). Trimming cost V 3 bases and J 7 bases, with 13 bases left between them. This CDR3 spans 14 amino acids. The chain's CDR3 is CSASGAGENSPLHF. CDR3 coding DNA: TGCAGTGCTAGTGGGGCAGGGGAGAATTCACCCCTCCACTTT.